The 27 T cell receptor beta chains reported below all come from one sample, sequenced in a study of blood T cells in healthy people across ages. The second PCR ran roughly 6 to 11 cycles with a sample-barcoded 5' primer and J-beta primers. TCRdb reprocessed the 5' RACE reads via MiXCR and lists one record per CDR3 protein. The sample yields over a million distinct CDR3 sequences, approximately 39% seen once. Specimen: blood. The receptors shown here come from a woman younger than 30 in good health.

The chain links TRBV7-2 to TRBJ1-4; tentative D call: TRBD1 (5 bases). V was trimmed by 5 bases and J by 12 bases, leaving 16 bases between them. This CDR3 contains 13 residues. Per the germline V gene, CDR1 is SGHTA and CDR2 is FQGNSA. The CDR3 DNA reads as TGTGCCAGCAGCGCTCCTGGACAACGAGAACTGTTTTTT. Translated: CASSAPGQRELFF.

This clonotype was counted only a few times. The V call is TRBV4-1, the J call TRBJ1-2; unclear D gene. The CDR3 extends over 14 amino acids. V lost 0 bases and J lost 2, with 7 bases in between. Germline loops: CDR1 MGHRA, CDR2 YSYEKL. The CDR3 protein is CASSQEDGNYGYTF. CDR3 sequence (DNA): TGCGCCAGCAGCCAAGAAGACGGGAACTATGGCTACACCTTC.

V and J are TRBV20-1 and TRBJ2-1; TRBD2 matches 7 bases. Germline values: CDR1 DFQATT, CDR2 SNEGSKA (reference sequence). This CDR3 region has 16 residues. J lost 0 bases, V lost 5 bases, and 10 bases had no gene match. This chain's CDR3 is CSAEPSGESSYNEQFF. DNA for the CDR3: TGCAGTGCTGAACCTAGCGGAGAGAGCTCCTACAATGAGCAGTTCTTC.

The chain links TRBV6-2 or TRBV6-3 to TRBJ2-7; no definite D call. Trimming took off 2 bases at V and 3 bases at J, with 5 bases between the two ends. This CDR3 is built from 12 residues. CDR1 and CDR2 (germline): MNHEY, SVGEGT. CDR3 in DNA: TGTGCCAGCAGTTACGCGGTCTACGAGCAGTACTTC. Amino acid sequence: CASSYAVYEQYF.

The chain recombines TRBV20-1 with TRBJ1-5, with 7 bases matching TRBD1. Unmatched junction bases numbered 4, after V lost 5 bases and J lost 3 bases. Germline values: CDR1 DFQATT, CDR2 SNEGSKA (reference sequence). The CDR3 is 13 amino acids. The CDR3 DNA reads as TGCAGTGCTTGGGACAGAAACAATCAGCCCCAGCATTTT. Its protein product is CSAWDRNNQPQHF.

With regard to this clonotype: The junction departs from the called germline gene at one end, perhaps through a read error. The chain couples TRBV4-1 to TRBJ1-1; 8 bases are shared with TRBD1. CDR1 and CDR2 from the germline V gene are MGHRA and YSYEKL. The CDR3 contains 16 residues. The CDR3 bases are TGCGCCAACAGCCCTGACCCAGGGGGCCTGTACACTGAAGCTTTCTTT. It translates to CANSPDPGGLYTEAFF.

The V call is TRBV20-1, the J call TRBJ1-4; D perhaps matches TRBD1 (5 bases). V was cut by 6 bases and J by 0 bases, with 17 bases left in between. CDR1 and CDR2 from the germline V gene are DFQATT and SNEGSKA (reference sequence). The CDR3 consists of 16 residues. The CDR3, as DNA: TGCAGTGCCCGGATAGTGGGGGGACCAACTAATGAAAAACTGTTTTTT. Amino acids: CSARIVGGPTNEKLFF.

This clonotype was seen only once. The V call is TRBV30, the J call TRBJ2-1, with 9 bases identical to TRBD2. V trimming: 6 bases; J trimming: 8 bases; junction bases outside the gene matches: 8. The CDR3 runs to 13 residues. Per the germline V gene, CDR1 is GTSNPN and CDR2 is SVGIG (reference sequence). The CDR3 loop is CACLGTSWHEQFF. The CDR3 DNA follows: TGTGCCTGCCTCGGGACTAGCTGGCATGAGCAGTTCTTC.

In the case of this clonotype: Its ends do not fully match the called genes, so a read error is possible. V is TRBV7-2 and J is TRBJ2-3, with 7 bases matching TRBD2. Germline V lookup: CDR1 SGHTA, CDR2 FQGNSA. This CDR3 has 16 residues. The CDR3 region has the DNA TGTGTCAGCAGCTCGGGGGGAGCGGGCAGCACAGATACGCAGTATTTT. Protein product: CVSSSGGAGSTDTQYF.

This clonotype occurred a few times. The chain has TRBV7-9 and TRBJ2-5; no reliable D call. CDR3 size: 12 residues. Trimming removed 4 bases from V and 5 bases from J, with 8 bases in between. The germline V gene has CDR1 SEHNR and CDR2 FQNEAQ (reference sequence). CDR3 protein: CASSSPSETQYF. In nucleotides, the CDR3 is TGTGCCAGCAGCTCTCCGTCGGAGACCCAGTACTTC.

The rearrangement uses TRBV9 and TRBJ2-3; 7 bases are a match to TRBD2. Per germline, CDR1 SGDLS and CDR2 YYNGEE. The CDR3 is made up of 16 amino acids. V lost 0 bases and J lost 2; bases outside the gene matches: 6. In DNA form, the CDR3 reads TGTGCCAGCAGCGTAGTTAGCGGGTCCTTCACAGATACGCAGTATTTT. This translates into CASSVVSGSFTDTQYF.

This clonotype was counted a few times. The chain is built from TRBV7-9 and TRBJ2-6; weak D call: TRBD1 (6 bases). Trimming took 0 bases from V and 2 from J, leaving 11 bases between them. This CDR3 has 17 amino acids. CDR1 is SEHNR and CDR2 is FQNEAQ in the germline V gene (reference sequence). CDR3 protein: CASSLAAGTTGANVLTF. DNA of the CDR3: TGTGCCAGCAGCTTAGCGGCAGGGACAACTGGGGCCAACGTCCTGACTTTC.

The rearrangement uses TRBV28 and TRBJ1-5; TRBD1 matches 7 bases. The junction had 19 bases not matched to a gene; V was cut back by 6 bases and J by 5 bases. The CDR3 has 18 residues. In germline, CDR1 is MDHEN, CDR2 SYDVKM. The CDR3 spells CASSLGTVAGSGDQPQHF. For the CDR3, the DNA is TGTGCCAGCAGCCTGGGGACAGTGGCGGGGAGTGGCGATCAGCCCCAGCATTTT. Using reference TRBV28 and TRBJ1-5 for the parts outside the CDR3, the full variable domain is DVKVTQSSRYLVKRTGEKVFLECVQDMDHENMFWYRQDPGLGLRLIYFSYDVKMKEKGDIPEGYSVSREKKERFSLILESASTNQTSMYLCASSLGTVAGSGDQPQHFGDGTRLSIL.

V usage is TRBV7-9 and J usage is TRBJ2-1; TRBD2 aligns across 10 bases. CDR3 size: 16 residues. V lost 5 bases to trimming and J lost 2 bases; unmatched junction nucleotides: 6. The germline gives CDR1 SEHNR, CDR2 FQNEAQ (reference sequence). The CDR3 DNA is TGTGCCAGCAGCATGGGGGGACTAGCGACCTACAATGAGCAGTTCTTC. The encoded protein is CASSMGGLATYNEQFF. Complete variable domain (other parts from reference TRBV7-9 and TRBJ2-1): DTGVSQNPRHKITKRGQNVTFRCDPISEHNRLYWYRQTLGQGPEFLTYFQNEAQLEKSRLLSDRFSAERPKGSFSTLEIQRTEQGDSAMYLCASSMGGLATYNEQFFGPGTRLTVL.

The chain combines TRBV28 with TRBJ2-5, with 7 bases identical to TRBD2. The J call is in doubt because the DNA end fits TRBJ2-1 better. Per the germline V gene, CDR1 is MDHEN and CDR2 is SYDVKM. The CDR3 has 15 amino acids. This chain's CDR3 is CASSLGTTYQETQFF. The CDR3 DNA follows: TGTGCCAGCAGCCTTGGGACTACGTACCAAGAGACCCAGTTCTTC.

This clonotype was seen more than once but under ten times. This chain links TRBV28 with TRBJ2-1; 8 positions agree with TRBD1. In germline, CDR1 is MDHEN, CDR2 SYDVKM. V dropped 6 bases and J dropped 4; count of bases not matched to a gene: 8. The CDR3 runs 15 residues. DNA of the CDR3: TGTGCCAGCAGACAGGACAGGGAAGGATACAATGAGCAGTTCTTC. This gives the protein CASRQDREGYNEQFF.

The chain couples TRBV6-6 to TRBJ2-2; D unresolved. The CDR3 is 11 residues long. Germline CDR1 MNHNY, CDR2 SVGAGI (reference sequence). The V end lost 8 bases, the J end lost 5 bases, and 6 bases lay between the germline ends. CDR3 sequence reads: CASATTGELFF. The CDR3 bases are TGTGCCAGCGCAACAACCGGGGAGCTGTTTTTT.

The chain has TRBV18 and TRBJ2-7; D is unresolved. The J call may not be correct, given that the DNA end is closer to TRBJ2-5. The germline V gene encodes CDR1 KGHSH and CDR2 LQKENI. The CDR3 has 14 amino acids. The CDR3 here is CASSPPSSLETQYF. The CDR3, as DNA: TGTGCCAGCTCACCACCGTCCTCGCTTGAGACCCAGTACTTC.

This clonotype showed up just a few times. The rearrangement uses TRBV12-3 or TRBV12-4 and TRBJ1-1; 8 nucleotides line up with TRBD1. The CDR3 is 15 amino acids. V lost 5 bases, J lost 6 bases, and 11 bases stayed unmatched. In DNA form, the CDR3 reads TGTGCCAGCAGTCCCAGGACAGGGAGGGGTCCTGAAGCTTTCTTT. It translates to CASSPRTGRGPEAFF.

This chain connects TRBV4-3 to TRBJ2-1, with a weak D call TRBD2 (6 bases). The CDR3 covers 15 residues. V was clipped by 2 bases and J by 4 bases, with 12 bases between them. CDR1 is LGHNA and CDR2 is YSLEER in the germline V gene. CDR3 sequence (DNA): TGCGCCAGCAGCCAACGTAGCGGAAATTACAATGAGCAGTTCTTC. Amino acids: CASSQRSGNYNEQFF.

V usage is TRBV5-1 and J usage is TRBJ1-2; D is perhaps TRBD1 (6 bases). CDR3 size: 14 residues. Between the trimmed V and J ends, which lost 1 base and 7 bases, there was a span of 14 bases. CDR1 SGHRS and CDR2 YFSETQ come from the germline V gene. CDR3 coding DNA: TGCGCCAGCAGCTTGCTAACAGGGATAAGTGGCTACACCTTC. This codes for CASSLLTGISGYTF.

This clonotype was detected a few times. The chain is built from TRBV4-1 and TRBJ2-7, with 9 bases lining up with TRBD1. Germline V gives CDR1 MGHRA, CDR2 YSYEKL. V was pared by 1 base and J by 4 bases, with 5 bases of the junction left unmatched. The CDR3 totals 15 residues. Here the CDR3 reads CASSQAGQGNYEQYF. Written as DNA, the CDR3 is TGCGCCAGCAGCCAAGCCGGACAGGGGAATTACGAGCAGTACTTC.

This clonotype occurred a few times. The chain joins TRBV25-1 to TRBJ2-3; D is perhaps TRBD1 (5 bases). The CDR3 is made up of 14 amino acids. Germline assignment: CDR1 MGHDK and CDR2 SYGVNS. The germline V and J ends were trimmed by 8 bases and 0 bases, with 12 bases remaining between them. In DNA, the CDR3 is TGTGCCAGCCGCAGGGATCTCAGCACAGATACGCAGTATTTT. Translating gives CASRRDLSTDTQYF.

The chain combines TRBV12-3 or TRBV12-4 with TRBJ2-3, with 12 bases aligning to TRBD2. V shed 6 bases and J 4 bases; nucleotides not matched to a gene: 5. The CDR3 has 15 residues. CDR3 sequence (DNA): TGTGCCAGCAGCTCCTCTAGCGGGAGGGCAGATACGCAGTATTTT. Its translation: CASSSSSGRADTQYF.

This chain uses TRBV28 with TRBJ2-7; 10 nucleotides agree with TRBD1. With V trimmed by 6 bases and J by 6 bases, 8 bases remained unmatched. Germline V lookup: CDR1 MDHEN, CDR2 SYDVKM. This CDR3 is 14 amino acids long. Here the CDR3 reads CASSTGQGVGEQYF. The CDR3 DNA reads as TGTGCCAGCAGCACCGGACAGGGGGTAGGCGAGCAGTACTTC.

This sequence joins TRBV7-2 and TRBJ2-1, with 13 bases matching TRBD2. V lost 5 bases to trimming and J lost 0 bases; unmatched junction nucleotides: 4. CDR3 size: 17 residues. From germline, CDR1 is SGHTA and CDR2 FQGNSA. The CDR3 region has the DNA TGTGCCAGCAGCCCACTAGCGGGAGGGCACTCCTACAATGAGCAGTTCTTC. As protein: CASSPLAGGHSYNEQFF.

Only a few counts were recorded for this clonotype. The chain is built from TRBV27 and TRBJ1-6; D is possibly TRBD1 (5 bases). Germline V gene sequence: CDR1 MNHEY, CDR2 SMNVEV (reference sequence). Trimming cost V 8 bases and J 4 bases, with 9 bases left between them. The CDR3 is made up of 13 amino acids. The DNA for the CDR3 is TGTGCCAGCCAACCAGGGTATAATTCACCCCTCCACTTT. Translating gives CASQPGYNSPLHF.